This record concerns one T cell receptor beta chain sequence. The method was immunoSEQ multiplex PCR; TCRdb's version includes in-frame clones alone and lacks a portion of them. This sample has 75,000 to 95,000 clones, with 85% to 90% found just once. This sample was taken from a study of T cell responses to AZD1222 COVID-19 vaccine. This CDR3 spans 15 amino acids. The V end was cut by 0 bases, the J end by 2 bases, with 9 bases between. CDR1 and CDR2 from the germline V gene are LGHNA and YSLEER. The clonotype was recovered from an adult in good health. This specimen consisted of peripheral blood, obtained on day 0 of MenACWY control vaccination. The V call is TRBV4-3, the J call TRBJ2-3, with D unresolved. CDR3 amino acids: CASSQDVVATDTQYF. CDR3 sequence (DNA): TGCGCCAGCAGCCAAGATGTCGTAGCCACAGATACGCAGTATTTT.